This record covers a single TCR beta chain. Assay used: immunoSEQ multiplex PCR; TCRdb lists only in-frame clones, some missing. The sample records some 390,000 clones, 80% to 90% being singletons. The length of the CDR3 is 19 residues. Unmatched junction bases numbered 16, after V lost 3 bases and J lost 3 bases. Germline-derived CDR1 and CDR2 are LNHDA and SQIVND (reference sequence). The sample originates from a study of blood T cell repertoires in COVID-19. Turning to the study itself: T cells, B-cell-depleted T cells, or PBMCs supplied cDNA or gDNA.

Participants' own reports of clinical history determined their cohort assignment. The material sequenced was PBMCs or T cells enriched from blood (not recorded which). This chain connects TRBV19 to TRBJ2-3; TRBD1 agrees at 9 bases. The receptor comes from a man in his thirties or forties who had recovered from COVID-19. The CDR3: CASSIAPEPQGAGTDTQYF. As DNA, the CDR3 is TGTGCCAGTAGTATCGCTCCTGAGCCACAGGGGGCAGGAACAGATACGCAGTATTTT.